The clone carrying this T cell receptor (beta chain) was picked up a small number of times. The sample belongs to a study of T cells in Graves' hyperthyroidism and ophthalmopathy. Germline values: CDR1 MDHEN, CDR2 SYDVKM. The V gene lost 3 bases and the J gene lost 8 bases, with 10 bases spanning the gap. The CDR3 is 12 residues long. Researchers amplified the TCR beta CDR3 regions from RNA transcripts. Using the HTBI primer set, a first-round RT-PCR was run on the TCR CDR3. MiXCR was run by TCRdb on the multiplex PCR reads, yielding one entry per CDR3 protein. The sample consists of approximately 400,000 distinct CDR3 sequences, over 11% of them appearing once.

The TCR comes from a woman in her sixties with Graves' hyperthyroidism. Sequenced: blood. The chain carries TRBV28 and TRBJ1-2; the D is unclear. The CDR3 DNA sequence: TGTGCCAGCAGTTTGGTCCCTTCGGGCTACACCTTC. This translates into CASSLVPSGYTF.